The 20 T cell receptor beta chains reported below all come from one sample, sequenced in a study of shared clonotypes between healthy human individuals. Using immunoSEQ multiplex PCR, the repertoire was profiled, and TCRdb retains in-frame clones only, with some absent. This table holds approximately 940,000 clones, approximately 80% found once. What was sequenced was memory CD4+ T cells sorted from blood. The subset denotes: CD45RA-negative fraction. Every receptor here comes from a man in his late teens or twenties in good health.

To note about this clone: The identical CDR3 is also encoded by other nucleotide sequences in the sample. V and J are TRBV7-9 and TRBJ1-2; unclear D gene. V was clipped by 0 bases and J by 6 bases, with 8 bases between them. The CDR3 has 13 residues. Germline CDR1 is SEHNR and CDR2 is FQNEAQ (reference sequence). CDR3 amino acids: CASSLAGSDGYTF. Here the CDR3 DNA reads TGTGCCAGCAGCTTAGCGGGGAGTGATGGCTACACCTTC.

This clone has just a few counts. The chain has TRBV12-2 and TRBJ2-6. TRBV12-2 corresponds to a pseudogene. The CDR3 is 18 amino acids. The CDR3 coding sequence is TGTGCAAGTCGCCGCCGGGACGGACTTCTCTCTGGGGCCAACGTCCTGACTTTC. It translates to CASRRRDGLLSGANVLTF.

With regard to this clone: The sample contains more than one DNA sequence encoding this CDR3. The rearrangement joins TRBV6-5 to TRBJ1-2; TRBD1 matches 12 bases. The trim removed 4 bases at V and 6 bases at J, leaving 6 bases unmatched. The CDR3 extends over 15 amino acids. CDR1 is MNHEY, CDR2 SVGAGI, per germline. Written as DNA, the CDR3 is TGTGCCAGCAGTTCCCCGGGACAGGGGGCCCATGGCTACACCTTC. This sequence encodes CASSSPGQGAHGYTF.

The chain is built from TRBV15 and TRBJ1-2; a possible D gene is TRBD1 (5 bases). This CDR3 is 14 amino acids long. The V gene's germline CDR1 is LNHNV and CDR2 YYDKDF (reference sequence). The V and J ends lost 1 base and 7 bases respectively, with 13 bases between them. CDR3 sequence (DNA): TGTGCCACCAGCAGAGGAGGGCGGGACGGTGGCTACACCTTC. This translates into CATSRGGRDGGYTF.

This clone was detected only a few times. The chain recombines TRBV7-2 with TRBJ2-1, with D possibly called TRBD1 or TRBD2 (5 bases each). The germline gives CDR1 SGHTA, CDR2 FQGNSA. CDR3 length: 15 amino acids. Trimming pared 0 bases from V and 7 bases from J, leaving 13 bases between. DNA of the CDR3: TGTGCCAGCAGCTTAGCCCCGGGGCGCGGAAATGAGCAGTTCTTC. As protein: CASSLAPGRGNEQFF.

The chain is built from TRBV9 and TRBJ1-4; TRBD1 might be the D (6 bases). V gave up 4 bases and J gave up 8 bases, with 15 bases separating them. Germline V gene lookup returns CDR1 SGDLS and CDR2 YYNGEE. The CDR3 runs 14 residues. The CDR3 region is CASSLTGREEKLFF. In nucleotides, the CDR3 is TGTGCCAGCAGCTTAACAGGGCGCGAGGAAAAACTGTTTTTT.

CDR3: CASSELRLADTDTQYF. Written as DNA, the CDR3 is TGTGCCAGCAGTGAATTGAGACTAGCGGATACAGATACGCAGTATTTT. The J gene is TRBJ2-3, the V gene TRBV2, with TRBD2 matching 9 bases. The CDR3 is 16 residues long. V dropped 2 bases and J dropped 3; count of bases not matched to a gene: 6. Germline loops: CDR1 SNHLY, CDR2 FYNNEI.

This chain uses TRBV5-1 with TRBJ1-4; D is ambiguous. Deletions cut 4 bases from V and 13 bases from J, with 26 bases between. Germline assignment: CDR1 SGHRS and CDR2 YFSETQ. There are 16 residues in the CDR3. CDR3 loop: CASSRGADSAAAGLFF. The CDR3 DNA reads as TGCGCCAGCAGCCGTGGCGCGGATTCGGCTGCCGCGGGACTGTTTTTT.

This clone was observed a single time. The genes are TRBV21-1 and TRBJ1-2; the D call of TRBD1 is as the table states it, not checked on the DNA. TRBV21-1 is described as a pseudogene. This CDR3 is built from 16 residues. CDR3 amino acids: CASSKKQGRENYGYTF. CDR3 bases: TGTGCCAGCAGCAAGAAACAGGGCAGGGAGAACTATGGCTACACCTTC.

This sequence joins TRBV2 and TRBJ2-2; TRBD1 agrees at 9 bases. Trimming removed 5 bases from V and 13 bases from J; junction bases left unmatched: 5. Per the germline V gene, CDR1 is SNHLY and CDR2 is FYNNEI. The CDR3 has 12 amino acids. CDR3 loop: CASSPDRGGLFF. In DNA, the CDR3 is TGTGCCAGCAGTCCGGACAGGGGTGGGCTGTTTTTT. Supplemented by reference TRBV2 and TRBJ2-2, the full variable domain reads EPEVTQTPSHQVTQMGQEVILRCVPISNHLYFYWYRQILGQKVEFLVSFYNNEISEKSEIFDDQFSVERPDGSNFTLKIRSTKLEDSAMYFCASSPDRGGLFFGEGSRLTVL.

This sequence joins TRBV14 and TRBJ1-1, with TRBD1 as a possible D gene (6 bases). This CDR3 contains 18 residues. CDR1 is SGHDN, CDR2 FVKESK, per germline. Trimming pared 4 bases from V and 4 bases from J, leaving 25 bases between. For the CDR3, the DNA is TGTGCCAGCAGCCCCCAGGGGCAGCTAAGGGGACCCCTCACTGAAGCTTTCTTT. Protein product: CASSPQGQLRGPLTEAFF.

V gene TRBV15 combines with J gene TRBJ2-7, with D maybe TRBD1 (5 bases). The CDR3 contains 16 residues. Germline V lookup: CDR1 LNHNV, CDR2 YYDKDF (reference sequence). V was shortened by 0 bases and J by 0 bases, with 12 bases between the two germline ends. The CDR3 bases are TGTGCCACCAGCAGAGATCCAGGGTATGACTCCTACGAGCAGTACTTC. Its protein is CATSRDPGYDSYEQYF.

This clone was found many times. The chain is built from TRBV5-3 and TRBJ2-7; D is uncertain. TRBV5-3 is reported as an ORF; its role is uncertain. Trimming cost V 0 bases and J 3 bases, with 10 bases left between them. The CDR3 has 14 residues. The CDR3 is CARSLAATHYEQYF. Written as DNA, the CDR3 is TGTGCCAGAAGCTTGGCAGCGACCCACTACGAGCAGTACTTC.

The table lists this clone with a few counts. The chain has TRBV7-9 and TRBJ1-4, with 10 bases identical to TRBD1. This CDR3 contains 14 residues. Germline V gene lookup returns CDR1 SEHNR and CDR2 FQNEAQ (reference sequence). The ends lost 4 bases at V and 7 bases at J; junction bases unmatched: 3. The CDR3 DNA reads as TGTGCCAGCAGCTACCGGGACAGGGGTGAAAAACTGTTTTTT. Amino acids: CASSYRDRGEKLFF.

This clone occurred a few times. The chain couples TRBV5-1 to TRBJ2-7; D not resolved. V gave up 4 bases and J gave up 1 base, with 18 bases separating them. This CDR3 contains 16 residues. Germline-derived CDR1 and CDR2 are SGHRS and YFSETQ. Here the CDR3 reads CASSLAGPMGSYEQYF. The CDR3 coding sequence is TGCGCCAGCAGCCTCGCCGGGCCAATGGGGTCCTACGAGCAGTACTTC.

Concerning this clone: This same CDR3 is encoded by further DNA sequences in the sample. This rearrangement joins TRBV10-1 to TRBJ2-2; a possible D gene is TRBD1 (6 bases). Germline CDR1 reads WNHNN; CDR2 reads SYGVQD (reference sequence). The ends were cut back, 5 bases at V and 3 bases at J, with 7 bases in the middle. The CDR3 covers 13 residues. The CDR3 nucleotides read TGCGCCAGCAGTCGACAGGACACCGGGGAGCTGTTTTTT. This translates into CASSRQDTGELFF.

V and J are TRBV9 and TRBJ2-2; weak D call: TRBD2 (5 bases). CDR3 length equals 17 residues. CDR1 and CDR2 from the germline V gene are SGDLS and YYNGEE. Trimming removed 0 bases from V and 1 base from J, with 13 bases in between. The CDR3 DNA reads TGTGCCAGCAGCGTAGGAGGCCCGGGGTTGAACACCGGGGAGCTGTTTTTT. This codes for CASSVGGPGLNTGELFF.

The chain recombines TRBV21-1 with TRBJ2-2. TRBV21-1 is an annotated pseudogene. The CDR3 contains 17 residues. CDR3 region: CASSSPPEALGTGELFF. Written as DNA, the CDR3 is TGTGCCAGCAGCTCCCCTCCCGAGGCCTTAGGGACCGGGGAGCTGTTTTTT.

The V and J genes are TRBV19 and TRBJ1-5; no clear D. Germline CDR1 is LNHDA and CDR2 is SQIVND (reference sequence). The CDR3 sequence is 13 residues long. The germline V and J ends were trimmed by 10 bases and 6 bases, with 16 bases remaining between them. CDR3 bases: TGTGCCACCGCAGGTCCGGCAGGTCAGCCCCAGCATTTT. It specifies CATAGPAGQPQHF.

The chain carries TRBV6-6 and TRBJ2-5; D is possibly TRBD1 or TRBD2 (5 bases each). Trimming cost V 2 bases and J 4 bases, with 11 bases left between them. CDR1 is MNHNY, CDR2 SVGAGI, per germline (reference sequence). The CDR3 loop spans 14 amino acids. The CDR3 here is CASSYEGGGETQYF. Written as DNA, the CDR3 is TGTGCCAGCAGTTACGAGGGTGGGGGAGAGACCCAGTACTTC.